This T cell receptor beta chain was captured in a study of T cells after yellow fever vaccination. Points from the study as a whole: The CD4 compartment and the CD8 compartment contained a small share of clonotypes in common. Primary-vaccination clones mostly resurfaced post-booster (nearly 97% CD4, roughly 87% CD8).

Trimming removed 0 bases from V and 4 bases from J, with 21 bases in between. Germline V gives CDR1 MNHEY, CDR2 SVGEGT. The CDR3 has 18 residues. TCR cDNA, made by 5'RACE template switching, carried an added universal primer site and UMIs. TCRdb itself ran the 5' RACE reads through MiXCR, one entry per CDR3 protein. This sample has 350,000 to 550,000 distinct CDR3 sequences, with 18% found just once. As regards this clonotype: Antigen specificity is unknown.

V usage is TRBV6-2 or TRBV6-3 and J usage is TRBJ1-2, with D possibly being TRBD1 (5 bases). The sequence came from a man aged 18 to 35 who received the YFV17D yellow fever vaccine. Sequencing used PBMCs, obtained before the yellow fever booster vaccination. The CDR3 sequence is CASSYSIPQGRDLYGYTF. In nucleotides, the CDR3 is TGTGCCAGCAGTTACTCGATTCCCCAGGGAAGGGACCTCTATGGCTACACCTTC.